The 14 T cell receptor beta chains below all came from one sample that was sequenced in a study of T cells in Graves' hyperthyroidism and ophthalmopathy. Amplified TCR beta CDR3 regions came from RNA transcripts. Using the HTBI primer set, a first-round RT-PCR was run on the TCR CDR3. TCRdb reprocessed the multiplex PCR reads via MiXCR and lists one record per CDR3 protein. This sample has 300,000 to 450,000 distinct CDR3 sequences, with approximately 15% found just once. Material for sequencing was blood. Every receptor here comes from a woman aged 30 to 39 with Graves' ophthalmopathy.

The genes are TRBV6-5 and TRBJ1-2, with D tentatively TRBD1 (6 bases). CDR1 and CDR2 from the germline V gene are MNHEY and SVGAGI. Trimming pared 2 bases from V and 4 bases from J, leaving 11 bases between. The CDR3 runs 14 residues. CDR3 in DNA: TGTGCCAGCAGTTACGGGGGGCAGTTCTATGGCTACACCTTC. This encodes CASSYGGQFYGYTF.

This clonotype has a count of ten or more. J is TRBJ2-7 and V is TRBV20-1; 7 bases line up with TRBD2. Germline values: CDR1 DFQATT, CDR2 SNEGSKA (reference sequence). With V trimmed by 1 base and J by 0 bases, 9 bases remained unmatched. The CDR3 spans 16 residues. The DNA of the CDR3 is TGCAGTGCTAGAGGTGTTAGCGGGTCATACTCCTACGAGCAGTACTTC. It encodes CSARGVSGSYSYEQYF.

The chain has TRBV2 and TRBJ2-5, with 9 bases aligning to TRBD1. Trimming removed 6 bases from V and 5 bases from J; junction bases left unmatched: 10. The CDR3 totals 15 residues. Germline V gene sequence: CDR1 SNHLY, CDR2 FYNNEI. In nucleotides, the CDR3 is TGTGCCAGCAGCTCCGGGACAGGGTCGGGGGAGACCCAGTACTTC. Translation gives CASSSGTGSGETQYF.

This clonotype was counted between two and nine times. CDR3: CASSQDPPGVKGNTIYF. Here the CDR3 DNA reads TGTGCCAGCAGCCAAGACCCCCCGGGAGTGAAGGGAAACACCATATATTTT. The rearrangement links TRBV4-2 to TRBJ1-3; D call uncertain. The CDR3 spans 17 residues. Looked up from germline, CDR1 is LGHNA and CDR2 is YNFKEQ. V lost 0 bases and J 4 bases, leaving 16 bases between the germline ends.

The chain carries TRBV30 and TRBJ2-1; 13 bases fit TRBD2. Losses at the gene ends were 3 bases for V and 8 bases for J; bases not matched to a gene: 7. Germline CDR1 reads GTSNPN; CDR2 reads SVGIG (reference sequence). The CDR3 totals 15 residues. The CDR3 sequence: CAWRLGTSGVDEQFF. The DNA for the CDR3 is TGTGCCTGGAGGCTCGGGACTAGCGGGGTTGATGAGCAGTTCTTC. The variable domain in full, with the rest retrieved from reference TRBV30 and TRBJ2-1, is SQTIHQWPATLVQPVGSPLSLECTVEGTSNPNLYWYRQAAGRGLQLLFYSVGIGQISSEVPQNLSASRPQDRQFILSSKKLLLSDSGFYLCAWRLGTSGVDEQFFGPGTRLTVL.

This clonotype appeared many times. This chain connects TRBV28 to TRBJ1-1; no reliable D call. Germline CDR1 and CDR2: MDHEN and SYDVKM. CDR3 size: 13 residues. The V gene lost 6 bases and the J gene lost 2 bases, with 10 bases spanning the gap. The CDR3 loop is CASRAGINTEAFF. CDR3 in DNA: TGTGCCAGCAGAGCAGGAATTAACACTGAAGCTTTCTTT.

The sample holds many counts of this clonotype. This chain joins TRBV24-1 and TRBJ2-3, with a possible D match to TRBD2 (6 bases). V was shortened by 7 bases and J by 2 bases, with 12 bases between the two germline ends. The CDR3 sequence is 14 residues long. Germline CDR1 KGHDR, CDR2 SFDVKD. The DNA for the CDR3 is TGTGCCACCAGGTCATGGGGGGACACAGATACGCAGTATTTT. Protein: CATRSWGDTDTQYF.

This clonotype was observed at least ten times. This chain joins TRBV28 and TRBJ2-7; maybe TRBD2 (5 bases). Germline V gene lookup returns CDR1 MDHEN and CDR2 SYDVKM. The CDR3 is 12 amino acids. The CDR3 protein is CVSIGVQNEQYF. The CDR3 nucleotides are TGTGTTTCGATCGGGGTCCAGAACGAGCAGTACTTC.

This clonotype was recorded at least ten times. The CDR3 DNA is TGTGCCAGCAGCTTAGGAGGGTTTTCGAACACTGAAGCTTTCTTT. Residues: CASSLGGFSNTEAFF. The gene calls are TRBV7-8 and TRBJ1-1; D unresolved. Per germline, CDR1 SGHVS and CDR2 FQNEAQ. V gave up 1 base and J gave up 1 base, with 10 bases separating them. This CDR3 has 15 amino acids.

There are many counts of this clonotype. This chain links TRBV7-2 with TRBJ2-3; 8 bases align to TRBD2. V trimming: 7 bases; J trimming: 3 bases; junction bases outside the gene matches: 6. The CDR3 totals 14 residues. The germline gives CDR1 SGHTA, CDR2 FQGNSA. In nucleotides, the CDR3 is TGTGCCAGCACCAGCGCGGGGGGAACAGATACGCAGTATTTT. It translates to CASTSAGGTDTQYF.

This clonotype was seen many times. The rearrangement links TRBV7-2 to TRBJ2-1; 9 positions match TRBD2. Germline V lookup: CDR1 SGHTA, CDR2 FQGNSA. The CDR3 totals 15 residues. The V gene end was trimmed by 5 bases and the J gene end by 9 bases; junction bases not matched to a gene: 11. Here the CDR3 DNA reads TGTGCCAGCAGCCTCCTCTGGGCGGGGGGGCGTGAGCAGTTCTTC. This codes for CASSLLWAGGREQFF.

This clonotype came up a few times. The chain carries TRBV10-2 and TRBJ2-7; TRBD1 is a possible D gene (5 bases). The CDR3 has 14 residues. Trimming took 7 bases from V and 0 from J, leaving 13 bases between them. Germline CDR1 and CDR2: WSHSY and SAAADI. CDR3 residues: CASNPTVHSYEQYF. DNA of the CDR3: TGCGCCAGCAACCCGACAGTACACTCCTACGAGCAGTACTTC.

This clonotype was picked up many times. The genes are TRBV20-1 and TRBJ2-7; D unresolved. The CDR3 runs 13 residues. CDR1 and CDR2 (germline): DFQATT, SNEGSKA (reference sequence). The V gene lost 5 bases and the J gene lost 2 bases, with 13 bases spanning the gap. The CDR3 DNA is TGCAGTGCTCCTCACACCGGCACCTACGAGCAGTACTTC. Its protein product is CSAPHTGTYEQYF.

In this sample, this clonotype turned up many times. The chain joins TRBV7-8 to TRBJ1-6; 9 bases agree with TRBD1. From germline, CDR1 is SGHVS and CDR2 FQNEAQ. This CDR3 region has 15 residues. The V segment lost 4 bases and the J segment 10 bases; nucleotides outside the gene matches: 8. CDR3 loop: CASSSRGTGLSPLHF. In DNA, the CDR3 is TGTGCCAGCAGCTCCCGGGGGACAGGGCTGTCACCCCTCCACTTT.